The 4 T cell receptor beta chains below all came from one sample that was sequenced in a study of T cell responses to AZD1222 COVID-19 vaccine. Produced via immunoSEQ multiplex PCR; TCRdb's table is partial and in-frame only. The sample lists about 120,000 clones, 88% seen once, with 8% to 10% in the top ten. Sequenced here: peripheral blood, sampled on day 0 of AZD1222 vaccination. The receptors were gathered from an adult in good health.

The chain joins TRBV10-3 to TRBJ1-2, with D tentatively TRBD1 (6 bases). V shed 4 bases and J shed 2 bases, with 8 bases lying between them. This CDR3 is built from 13 residues. Germline-derived CDR1 and CDR2 are ENHRY and SYGVKD. CDR3 sequence: CAISGQVNYGYTF. The DNA of the CDR3 is TGTGCCATCAGTGGACAGGTGAACTATGGCTACACCTTC.

The V gene is TRBV2, the J gene TRBJ1-4; possible D gene TRBD1, 6 bases. Germline CDR1 SNHLY, CDR2 FYNNEI. CDR3 length equals 14 residues. V lost 3 bases, J lost 7 bases, and 12 bases lay in between. The DNA of the CDR3 is TGTGCCAGCAGTGACGGGCAGGGGATTGAAAAACTGTTTTTT. As protein: CASSDGQGIEKLFF. The variable domain in full, with the rest retrieved from reference TRBV2 and TRBJ1-4, is EPEVTQTPSHQVTQMGQEVILRCVPISNHLYFYWYRQILGQKVEFLVSFYNNEISEKSEIFDDQFSVERPDGSNFTLKIRSTKLEDSAMYFCASSDGQGIEKLFFGSGTQLSVL.

The table lists this clone with a count of one. The gene calls are TRBV27 and TRBJ1-3, with a possible D match to TRBD1 (5 bases). The CDR3 spans 15 residues. Germline V gene data show CDR1 as MNHEY and CDR2 as SMNVEV (reference sequence). V was pared by 2 bases and J by 4 bases, with 12 bases between. This CDR3 reads CASSLQGAGGNTIYF. The CDR3 nucleotides read TGTGCCAGCAGTTTACAAGGGGCAGGGGGAAACACCATATATTTT.

CDR3 region: CASSSQTSSNEQFF. CDR3 nucleotide sequence: TGCGCCAGCAGCTCCCAGACTAGCTCCAATGAGCAGTTCTTC. The chain carries TRBV5-1 and TRBJ2-1; 7 nucleotides line up with TRBD2. This CDR3 has 14 amino acids. V gave up 3 bases and J gave up 6 bases; unmatched junction bases: 6. In germline, CDR1 is SGHRS, CDR2 YFSETQ. The whole variable domain, remainder taken from reference TRBV5-1 and TRBJ2-1, is KAGVTQTPRYLIKTRGQQVTLSCSPISGHRSVSWYQQTPGQGLQFLFEYFSETQRNKGNFPGRFSGRQFSNSRSEMNVSTLELGDSALYLCASSSQTSSNEQFFGPGTRLTVL.